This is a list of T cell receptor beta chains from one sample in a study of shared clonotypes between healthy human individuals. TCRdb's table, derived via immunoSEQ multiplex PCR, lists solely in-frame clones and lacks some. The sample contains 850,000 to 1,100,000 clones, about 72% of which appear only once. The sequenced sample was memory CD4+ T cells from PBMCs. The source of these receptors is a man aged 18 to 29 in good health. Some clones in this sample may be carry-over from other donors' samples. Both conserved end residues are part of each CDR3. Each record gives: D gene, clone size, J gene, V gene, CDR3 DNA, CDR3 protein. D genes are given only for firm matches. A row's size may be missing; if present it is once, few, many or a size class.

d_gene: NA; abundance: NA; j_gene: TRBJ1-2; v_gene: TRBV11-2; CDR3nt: TGTGCCAGCAGCCCGCGTGCGGGTGGCTACACCTTC; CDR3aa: CASSPRAGGYTF
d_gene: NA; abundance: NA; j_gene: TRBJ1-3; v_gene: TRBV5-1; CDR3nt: TGCGCCAGCGGAGAGACAGCGTCTGGAAACACCATATATTTT; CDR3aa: CASGETASGNTIYF
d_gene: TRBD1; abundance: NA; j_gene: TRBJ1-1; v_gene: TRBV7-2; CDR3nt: TGTGCCAGCAGCTTACAGACAGGGGGCGGTCCTGAAGCTTTCTTT; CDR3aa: CASSLQTGGGPEAFF
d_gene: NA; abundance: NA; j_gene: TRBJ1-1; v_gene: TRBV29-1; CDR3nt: TGCAGCGCTGAAGGGCCGAACACTGAAGCTTTCTTT; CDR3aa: CSAEGPNTEAFF
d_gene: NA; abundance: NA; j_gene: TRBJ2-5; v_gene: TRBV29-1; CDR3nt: TGCAGCGTTGTGTGGAATGGGGAGACCCAGTACTTC; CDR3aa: CSVVWNGETQYF
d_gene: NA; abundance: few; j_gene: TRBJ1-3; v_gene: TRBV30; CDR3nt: TGTGCCTGGAGTGTAGACAGGGGAAACACCATATATTTT; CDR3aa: CAWSVDRGNTIYF
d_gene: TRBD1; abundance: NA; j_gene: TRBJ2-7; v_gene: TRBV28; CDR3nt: TGTGCCAGCAGAGACTCCGGGACAGGGCACCACGAGCAGTACTTC; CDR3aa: CASRDSGTGHHEQYF
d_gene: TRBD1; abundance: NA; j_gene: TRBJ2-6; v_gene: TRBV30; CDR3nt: TGTGCCTGCACCGGGACAGGGTTTTCCGGGGCCAACGTCCTGACTTTC; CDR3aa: CACTGTGFSGANVLTF
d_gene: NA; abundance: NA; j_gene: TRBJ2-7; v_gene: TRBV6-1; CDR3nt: TGTGCCAGCAGACTCGACAATGGGGGCTCCTACGAGCAGTACTTC; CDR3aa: CASRLDNGGSYEQYF
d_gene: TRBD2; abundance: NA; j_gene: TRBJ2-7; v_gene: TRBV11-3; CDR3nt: TGTGCCAGCAGCTTAGGGCAGTCGCTAGCGGGAGGCGAGCAGTACTTC; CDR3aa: CASSLGQSLAGGEQYF
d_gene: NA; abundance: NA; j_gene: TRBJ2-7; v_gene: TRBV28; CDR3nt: TGTGCCAGCAGTTACGGGGTCCTCTCCTACGAGCAGTACTTC; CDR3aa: CASSYGVLSYEQYF
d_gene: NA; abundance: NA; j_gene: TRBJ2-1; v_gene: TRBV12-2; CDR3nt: TGTGCAAGTCGCTTAGACTCGACTAGCGGGAGGTATGGCTACAATGAGCAGTTCTTC; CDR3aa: CASRLDSTSGRYGYNEQFF
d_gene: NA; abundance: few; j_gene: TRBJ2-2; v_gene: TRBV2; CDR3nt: TGTGCCAGCAATCCCGTCGGGCTTACGAACACCGGGGAGCTGTTTTTT; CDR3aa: CASNPVGLTNTGELFF
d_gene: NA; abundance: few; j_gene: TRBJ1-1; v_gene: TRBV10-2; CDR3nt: TGCGCCAGCAGCATACAGGGGAACACTGAAGCTTTCTTT; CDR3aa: CASSIQGNTEAFF
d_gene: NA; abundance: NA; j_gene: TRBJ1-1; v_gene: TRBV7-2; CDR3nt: TGTGCCAGCAGCCCAAACCACAGGGAGGCTTTCTTT; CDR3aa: CASSPNHREAFF
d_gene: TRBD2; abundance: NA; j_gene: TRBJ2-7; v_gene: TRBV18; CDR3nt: TGTGCCAGCTCTCCGGGACTAGCGGGAGGTTTAGCCTACGAGCAGTACTTC; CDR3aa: CASSPGLAGGLAYEQYF
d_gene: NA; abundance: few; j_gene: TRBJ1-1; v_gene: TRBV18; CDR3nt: TGTGCCAGCTCCCCATACAGGGCTGAAGCTTTCTTT; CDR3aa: CASSPYRAEAFF
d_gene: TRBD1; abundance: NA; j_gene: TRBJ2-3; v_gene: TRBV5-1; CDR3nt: TGCGCCAGCAGGGGGACAGGGTCAGCAGATACGCAGTATTTT; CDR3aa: CASRGTGSADTQYF
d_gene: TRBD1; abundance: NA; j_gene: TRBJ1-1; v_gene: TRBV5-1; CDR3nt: TGCGCCAGCAGCATTCCGGGACAGGGATACACTGAAGCTTTCTTT; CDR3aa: CASSIPGQGYTEAFF
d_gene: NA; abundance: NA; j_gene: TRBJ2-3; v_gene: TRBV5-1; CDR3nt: TGCGCCAGCAGCTTGGAGGGCGGGAACCGCGGGGATACGCAGTATTTT; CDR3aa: CASSLEGGNRGDTQYF
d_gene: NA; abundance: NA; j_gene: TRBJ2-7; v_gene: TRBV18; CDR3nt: TGTGCCAGCTCACCACTTTCAGCGGACCTCTCCTACGAGCAGTACTTC; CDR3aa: CASSPLSADLSYEQYF
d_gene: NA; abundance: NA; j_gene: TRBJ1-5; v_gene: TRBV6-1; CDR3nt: TGTGCCAGCAGTGACTTGAGACGTCCCAATCAGCCCCAGCATTTT; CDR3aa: CASSDLRRPNQPQHF
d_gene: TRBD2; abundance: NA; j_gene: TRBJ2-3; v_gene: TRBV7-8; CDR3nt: TGTGCCAGCAGCAAACGGACTAGCGGAGGCACAGATACGCAGTATTTT; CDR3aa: CASSKRTSGGTDTQYF
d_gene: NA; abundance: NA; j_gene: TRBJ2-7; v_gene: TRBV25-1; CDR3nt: TGTGCCAGCAGTCCCCCTTCGGTCGGTCGCGAGCAGTACTTC; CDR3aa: CASSPPSVGREQYF
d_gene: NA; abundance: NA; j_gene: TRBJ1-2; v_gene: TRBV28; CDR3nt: TGTGCCAGCAGTTTATCAGCGGGGAACGGCTACACCTTC; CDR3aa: CASSLSAGNGYTF
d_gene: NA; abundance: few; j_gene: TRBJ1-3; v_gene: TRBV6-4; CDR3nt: TGTGCCAGCAGTGACTCGAAGAAGCCGAGGGAACTCTCTGGAAACACCATATATTTT; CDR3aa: CASSDSKKPRELSGNTIYF
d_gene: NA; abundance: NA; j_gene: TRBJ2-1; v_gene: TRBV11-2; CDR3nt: TGTGCCAGCAGCCCAAAGGACGCGCGGGCGAATGAGCAGTTCTTC; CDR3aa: CASSPKDARANEQFF
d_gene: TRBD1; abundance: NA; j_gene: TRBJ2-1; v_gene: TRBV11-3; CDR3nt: TGTGCCAGCAGCTTGACCGGGACAGATGTTTACAATGAGCAGTTCTTC; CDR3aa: CASSLTGTDVYNEQFF
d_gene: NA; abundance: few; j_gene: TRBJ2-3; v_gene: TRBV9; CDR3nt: TGTGCCAGCAGCGTAGACTCCTCGGATACGCAGTATTTT; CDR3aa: CASSVDSSDTQYF
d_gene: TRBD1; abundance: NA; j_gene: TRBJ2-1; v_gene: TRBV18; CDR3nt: TGTGCCAGCTCAGGGGACCGAGGGACAGAAAGGAACTACAATGAGCAGTTCTTC; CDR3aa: CASSGDRGTERNYNEQFF
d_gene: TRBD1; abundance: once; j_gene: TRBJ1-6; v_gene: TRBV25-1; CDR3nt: TGTGCCAGCACTGGGGGGACAGTTGATTCACCCCTCCACTTT; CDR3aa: CASTGGTVDSPLHF
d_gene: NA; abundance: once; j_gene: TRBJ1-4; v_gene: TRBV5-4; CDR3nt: TGTGCCAGCAGCGCGGACAGCCCTAATGAAAAACTGTTTTTT; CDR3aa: CASSADSPNEKLFF
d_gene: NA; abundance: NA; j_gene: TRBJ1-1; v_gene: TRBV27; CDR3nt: TGTGCCAGCAGTCCAAGGGGCCTGAACACTGAAGCTTTCTTT; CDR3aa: CASSPRGLNTEAFF
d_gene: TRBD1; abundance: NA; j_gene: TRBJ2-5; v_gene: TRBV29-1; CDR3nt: TGCAGCGCTTACAGGGGGCAAGAGACCCAGTACTTC; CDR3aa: CSAYRGQETQYF
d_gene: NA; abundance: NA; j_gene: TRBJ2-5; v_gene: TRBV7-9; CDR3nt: TGTGCCAGCTCTGATCAAGAGACCCAGTACTTC; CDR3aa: CASSDQETQYF
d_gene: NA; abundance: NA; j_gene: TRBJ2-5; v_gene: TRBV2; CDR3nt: TGTGCCAGCACCGGAGGGAGTGGGGAGACCCAGTACTTC; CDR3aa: CASTGGSGETQYF
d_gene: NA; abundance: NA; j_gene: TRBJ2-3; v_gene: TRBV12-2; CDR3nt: TGTGCAAGTCGCTACACTACTAGCGGGAGATGCACAGATACGCAGTATTTT; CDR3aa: CASRYTTSGRCTDTQYF
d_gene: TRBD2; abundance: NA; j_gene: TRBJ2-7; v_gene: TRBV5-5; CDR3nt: TGTGCCAGCAGCCCAGCGGGAGCGGGAGGGGCCTACGAGCAGTACTTC; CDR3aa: CASSPAGAGGAYEQYF
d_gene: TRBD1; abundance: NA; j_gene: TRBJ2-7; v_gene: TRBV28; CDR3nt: TGTGCCAGCACCAAATTAGACTCGTCACAGGGGGCTGTAGAGCAGTACTTC; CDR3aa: CASTKLDSSQGAVEQYF
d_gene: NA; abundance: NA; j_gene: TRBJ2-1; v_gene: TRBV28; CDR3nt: TGTGCCAGCAGCCTCCCCCCTAGCTCAGAGCAGTTCTTC; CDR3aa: CASSLPPSSEQFF
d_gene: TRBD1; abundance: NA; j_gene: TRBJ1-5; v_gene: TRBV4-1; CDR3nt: TGCGCCAGCAGCCGAGGGACAGGGAGTTCACAGCCCCAGCATTTT; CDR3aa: CASSRGTGSSQPQHF
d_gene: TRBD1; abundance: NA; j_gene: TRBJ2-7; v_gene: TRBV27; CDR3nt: TGTGCCAGCAGGCTAGGGGACAGGTTCTTCTACGAGCAGTACTTC; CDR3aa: CASRLGDRFFYEQYF
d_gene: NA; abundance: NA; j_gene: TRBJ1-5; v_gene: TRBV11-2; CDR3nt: TGTGCCAGCAGCTTAGCTCCAGGGGGCAATCAGCCCCAGCATTTT; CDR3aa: CASSLAPGGNQPQHF
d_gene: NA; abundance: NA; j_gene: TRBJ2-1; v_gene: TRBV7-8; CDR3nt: TGTGCCAGCAGCTTATGGGAAAAATACAATGAGCAGTTCTTC; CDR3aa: CASSLWEKYNEQFF
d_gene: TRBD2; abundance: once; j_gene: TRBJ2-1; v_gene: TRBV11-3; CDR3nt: TGTGCCAGCAGCCCAGCGGGATTTTTTGGAAGTGAGCAGTTCTTC; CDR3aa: CASSPAGFFGSEQFF
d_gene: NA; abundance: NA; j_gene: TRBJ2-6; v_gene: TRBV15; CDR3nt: TGTGCCACCAGCAGAGAAGGGGCAGGGCCTGGGGCCAACGTCCTGACTTTC; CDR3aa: CATSREGAGPGANVLTF
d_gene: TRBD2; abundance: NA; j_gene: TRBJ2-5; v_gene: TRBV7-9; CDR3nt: TGTGCCAGCAGCTTCGAAATAGCGGGAGAAGGGAAGACCCAGTACTTC; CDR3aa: CASSFEIAGEGKTQYF
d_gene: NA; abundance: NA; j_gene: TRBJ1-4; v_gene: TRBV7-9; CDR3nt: TGTGCCAGCAGCCCGGACAGTAATGAAAAACTGTTTTTT; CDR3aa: CASSPDSNEKLFF
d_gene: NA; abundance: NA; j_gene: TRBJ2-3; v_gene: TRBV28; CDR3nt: TGTGCCAGCAGTTTAGGGCTCCTCCAATTCACAGATACGCAGTATTTT; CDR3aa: CASSLGLLQFTDTQYF
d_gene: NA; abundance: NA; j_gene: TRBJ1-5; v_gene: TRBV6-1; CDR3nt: TGTGCCAGCAGTCAGGGGAATAGCAATCAGCCCCAGCATTTT; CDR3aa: CASSQGNSNQPQHF
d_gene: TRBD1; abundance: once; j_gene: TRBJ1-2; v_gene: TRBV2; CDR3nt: TGTGCCAGCAGCGGGACAGGGACCTATGGCTACACCTTC; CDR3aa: CASSGTGTYGYTF
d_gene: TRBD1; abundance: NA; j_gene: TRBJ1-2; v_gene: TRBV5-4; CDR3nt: TGTGCCAGCAGCAGGGGACAGGGAATAGGCTACACCTTC; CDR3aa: CASSRGQGIGYTF
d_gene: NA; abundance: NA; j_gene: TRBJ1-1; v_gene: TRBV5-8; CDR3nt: TGTGCCAGCAGCTTGGGGGGGTATGCCACTGAAGCTTTCTTT; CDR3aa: CASSLGGYATEAFF
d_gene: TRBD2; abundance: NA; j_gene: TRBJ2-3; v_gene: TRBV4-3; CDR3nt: TGCGCCAGCAGCCAAGAAGTCCCTAGCGGGAGCACAGATACGCAGTATTTT; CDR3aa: CASSQEVPSGSTDTQYF
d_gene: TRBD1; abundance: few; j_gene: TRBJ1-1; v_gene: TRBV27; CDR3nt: TGTGCCAGCAGTGAACAGGGGCGAACTGAAGCTTTCTTT; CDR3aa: CASSEQGRTEAFF
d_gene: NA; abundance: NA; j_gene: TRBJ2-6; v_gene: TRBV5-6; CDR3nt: TGTGCCAGCAGCTTGGTGCAGGGTTCTGGGGCCAACGTCCTGACTTTC; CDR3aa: CASSLVQGSGANVLTF
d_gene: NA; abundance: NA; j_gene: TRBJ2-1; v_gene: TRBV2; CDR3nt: TGTGCCAGCAGCCTCGGACCCGAGCAGTTCTTC; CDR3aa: CASSLGPEQFF
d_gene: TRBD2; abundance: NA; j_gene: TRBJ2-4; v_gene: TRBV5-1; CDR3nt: TGCGCCAGCAGCCCCGCTGAGACTAGCTGGATTGACATTCAGTACTTC; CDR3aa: CASSPAETSWIDIQYF
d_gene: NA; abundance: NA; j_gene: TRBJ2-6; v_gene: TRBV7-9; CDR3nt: TGTGCCAGCAGCTTAGGGGGGTCTGGGGCCAACGTCCTGACTTTC; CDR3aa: CASSLGGSGANVLTF
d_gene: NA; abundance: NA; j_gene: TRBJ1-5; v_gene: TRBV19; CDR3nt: TGTGCCAGTAGTAGAGCCGGGCAGCGCAATCAGCCCCAGCATTTT; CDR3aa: CASSRAGQRNQPQHF